This T cell receptor beta chain was identified in a study of blood T cell repertoires in COVID-19. Study-level information: Some COVID-19 samples were acute and others convalescent; all came from the United States, Italy and Spain. T cells, B-cell-depleted T cells, or PBMCs supplied cDNA or gDNA.

Trimming at V came to 6 bases and at J to 5 bases, leaving 12 bases not matched to a gene. Germline V gives CDR1 LNHDA, CDR2 SQIVND (reference sequence). The CDR3 spans 17 residues. In the authors' workflow: Reference gene primers were amplified, and this amplification served to estimate nucleated cell counts. Generated by immunoSEQ multiplex PCR, the TCRdb table keeps only in-frame clones and is missing some. V and J calls and clone size follow that table, whereas D and trimming were derived from the DNA. The table lists 150,000 to 200,000 clones, over 75% of them singletons. The TCR comes from a woman of 80 years or more with acute or convalescent COVID-19. What was sequenced was peripheral blood. The genes are TRBV19 and TRBJ2-7; 14 nucleotides line up with TRBD2. Here the CDR3 DNA reads TGTGCCAGTAGCCGAGGGACTAGCGGGAGTGTCAGCGACGAGCAGTACTTC. Its protein product is CASSRGTSGSVSDEQYF.